Listed below are T cell receptor beta chains from one sample, sequenced in a study of CXCR3-negative and CXCR3-positive naive CD8 T cells. TCRdb re-called the 5' RACE reads; one entry per CDR3 protein, DNA not given. The sample totals under 150,000 distinct CDR3 sequences; its top ten clones hold 0.25% to 0.3%. Sequencing used naive CXCR3+ CD8+ T cells from blood. The source is a human donor in good health. Some clones in this sample may be carry-over from other donors' samples. The CDR3 runs from the conserved cysteine through the conserved F or W.

j_gene	v_gene	len	CDR3aa
TRBJ2-7	TRBV15	15	CATSRDRGQSYEQYF
TRBJ2-1	TRBV5-5	18	CASSSPPLISLSYNEQFF
TRBJ1-1	TRBV27	14	CASSLRQLNTEAFF
TRBJ2-7	TRBV28	16	CASIGLDRGFFPEQYF
TRBJ1-4	TRBV11-2	17	CASSLRPFTVEDEKLFF
TRBJ2-7	TRBV6-6	14	CASSYSGSSYEQYF
TRBJ1-2	TRBV12-3/TRBV12-4	13	CASSWDGPGGYTF
TRBJ1-5	TRBV12-3/TRBV12-4	15	CASTDTSVGNQPQHF
TRBJ1-1	TRBV7-9	12	CASRSGNTEAFF
TRBJ1-2	TRBV25-1	13	CASRSERPEHYTF
TRBJ2-7	TRBV29-1	13	CSVEQGPAYEQYF
TRBJ2-3	TRBV6-5	15	CASSPGGPWEDTQYF
TRBJ1-2	TRBV6-6	14	CASSYPGTVYGYTF
TRBJ2-7	TRBV13	14	CASSLERDKYEQYF
TRBJ2-1	TRBV6-2/TRBV6-3	13	CASSAPGGNEQFF
TRBJ1-1	TRBV5-1	15	CASSLEEGANTEAFF
TRBJ2-7	TRBV14	12	CASSPPWDEQYF
TRBJ2-4	TRBV11-2	14	CASSLWGGGPIQYF
TRBJ2-1	TRBV20-1	17	CSARELASGSSYNEQFF
TRBJ2-5	TRBV5-1	16	CASSFGGEEYQETQYF
TRBJ2-1	TRBV7-3	16	CASSPTLGSSYNEQFF
TRBJ2-2	TRBV5-6	16	CASTSISRLATGELFF
TRBJ2-1	TRBV4-1	16	CASSPRNRFDYNEQFF
TRBJ2-3	TRBV7-6	15	CASSPGHGGPDTQYF
TRBJ2-1	TRBV4-2	16	CASSQVQIGSYNEQFF
TRBJ2-7	TRBV5-5	17	CASSLATGFSNYYEQYF
TRBJ1-6	TRBV6-5	15	CASSPRQGVNSPLHF
TRBJ2-2	TRBV20-1	17	CSANPLDRGVFTGELFF
TRBJ1-1	TRBV12-5	14	CASGLATGNTEAFF
TRBJ2-1	TRBV19	12	CASSIGNNEQFF
TRBJ2-7	TRBV12-3/TRBV12-4	16	CASSLLRTGSDYEQYF
TRBJ2-1	TRBV21-1	16	CATTTPTDRGYNEQFF